The 15 T cell receptor beta chains given below trace back to one sample, sequenced in a study of cytomegalovirus exposure and HLA in healthy donors. Primers included in the PCR were 60 Vbeta and 13 Jbeta primers. This table comes from immunoSEQ multiplex PCR, and its TCRdb copy is limited to in-frame clones, with some not included. There are roughly 200,000 clones in the sample; 80% to 90% occur only once, and approximately 0.31% lies in the top ten. Source material: PBMCs. Receptors originate from a woman aged 30 to 39 in good health and CMV-seronegative.

This rearrangement joins TRBV30 to TRBJ2-5, with 9 bases matching TRBD1. This CDR3 is built from 13 residues. V lost 5 bases, J lost 3 bases, and 4 bases stayed unmatched. Germline CDR1 is GTSNPN and CDR2 is SVGIG (reference sequence). CDR3 coding DNA: TGTGCCTGGGCCAGGACAGGGGAAGAGACCCAGTACTTC. Protein product: CAWARTGEETQYF.

The chain carries TRBV5-1 and TRBJ2-1; 11 bases agree with TRBD2. The germline V gene encodes CDR1 SGHRS and CDR2 YFSETQ. J lost 9 bases, V lost 4 bases, and 9 bases had no gene match. This CDR3 is built from 15 residues. CDR3 region: CASSQGLAELGEQFF. CDR3 coding DNA: TGCGCCAGCAGCCAGGGACTAGCGGAGTTGGGTGAGCAGTTCTTC. Supplemented by reference TRBV5-1 and TRBJ2-1, the full variable domain reads KAGVTQTPRYLIKTRGQQVTLSCSPISGHRSVSWYQQTPGQGLQFLFEYFSETQRNKGNFPGRFSGRQFSNSRSEMNVSTLELGDSALYLCASSQGLAELGEQFFGPGTRLTVL.

The chain uses TRBV6-1 and TRBJ2-5, with D perhaps matching TRBD2 (5 bases). Germline V CDR1 and CDR2: MNHNS, SASEGT. V was pared by 4 bases and J by 5 bases, with 11 bases between. The CDR3 sequence is 13 residues long. The CDR3 is CASSVRVRETQYF. The CDR3 DNA sequence: TGTGCCAGCAGTGTGAGGGTTCGGGAGACCCAGTACTTC.

The rearrangement links TRBV5-4 to TRBJ1-1; unclear D gene. The CDR3 consists of 15 residues. Germline-derived CDR1 and CDR2 are SGHNT and YYREEE (reference sequence). Trimming stripped 0 bases from V and 5 bases from J, with 14 bases between. The CDR3 DNA follows: TGTGCCAGCAGCTTGGGGGAGGGTAGTGGAACTGAAGCTTTCTTT. Protein: CASSLGEGSGTEAFF.

The chain combines TRBV6-6 with TRBJ2-5; D is possibly TRBD2 (6 bases). V lost 0 bases and J lost 5, with 13 bases in between. Looked up from germline, CDR1 is MNHNY and CDR2 is SVGAGI (reference sequence). This CDR3 has 15 amino acids. Here the CDR3 reads CASSYSGGGRETQYF. The CDR3 DNA is TGTGCCAGCAGTTACTCGGGAGGCGGTCGGGAGACCCAGTACTTC.

CDR3 in DNA: TGCAGCGTTGGTTTGGTACGCGGGGAGCAGTACTTC. As protein: CSVGLVRGEQYF. J is TRBJ2-5 and V is TRBV29-1, with TRBD2 as a possible D gene (6 bases). This CDR3 spans 12 amino acids. Germline CDR1 SQVTM, CDR2 ANQGSEA. V gave up 4 bases and J gave up 11 bases, with 17 bases separating them.

The rearrangement joins TRBV15 to TRBJ1-2, with 8 bases matching TRBD1. CDR1 is LNHNV and CDR2 is YYDKDF in the germline V gene (reference sequence). V was pared by 2 bases and J by 8 bases, with 7 bases of the junction left unmatched. The CDR3 covers 14 residues. CDR3 protein: CATSRRDRSRGYTF. In DNA form, the CDR3 reads TGTGCCACCAGCAGACGGGACAGGTCAAGAGGCTACACCTTC.

This chain links TRBV9 with TRBJ2-5; 7 bases are a match to TRBD2. The V gene's germline CDR1 is SGDLS and CDR2 YYNGEE. V lost 3 bases to trimming and J lost 4 bases; unmatched junction nucleotides: 6. The CDR3 totals 14 residues. The CDR3 nucleotides read TGTGCCAGCAGCGCCTTGGGACTATCAGAGACCCAGTACTTC. Its protein product is CASSALGLSETQYF.

The CDR3 loop reads CASRVLAESTDTQYF. CDR3 bases: TGTGCCAGTAGGGTCCTAGCGGAGTCCACAGATACGCAGTATTTT. This chain links TRBV19 with TRBJ2-3; 7 bases agree with TRBD2. Germline trimming cut 6 bases from V and 2 bases from J; bases unmatched to any gene: 8. Germline assignment: CDR1 LNHDA and CDR2 SQIVND (reference sequence). CDR3 length: 15 amino acids.

As regards this clone: A junction end diverges from the germline sequence, so it may reflect a read error. This sequence joins TRBV5-6 and TRBJ1-1; D is perhaps TRBD1 (6 bases). The CDR3 contains 15 residues. CDR1 and CDR2 from the germline V gene are SGHDT and YYEEEE. The CDR3 coding sequence is TGTGCCGGCAGCTTGGGTTTTGGACAGCTCCTTGAAGCTTTCTTT. It encodes CAGSLGFGQLLEAFF.

This clone has only a few counts. The chain couples TRBV5-1 to TRBJ1-1; D not certain. Germline CDR1 and CDR2: SGHRS and YFSETQ. V lost 4 bases to trimming and J lost 4 bases, with 17 bases between them. The CDR3 length is 15 residues. The CDR3: CASSPPGFRGTEAFF. The CDR3 coding sequence is TGCGCCAGCAGCCCCCCTGGCTTCCGGGGCACTGAAGCTTTCTTT.

The genes are TRBV13 and TRBJ2-5, with D unresolved. Germline V gives CDR1 PRHDT, CDR2 FYEKMQ (reference sequence). Trimming took off 5 bases at V and 2 bases at J, with 18 bases between the two ends. CDR3 length: 16 residues. CDR3 in DNA: TGTGCCAGCAGCCCTTCTGTGCTTCGGCGGCAAGAGACCCAGTACTTC. Translated: CASSPSVLRRQETQYF.

The CDR3 DNA sequence: TGTGCCAGCAGTTACTCTCCCGGGGGCTCTGGAAACACCATATATTTT. Protein product: CASSYSPGGSGNTIYF. J is TRBJ1-3 and V is TRBV6-5; D possibly corresponds to TRBD1 (5 bases). This CDR3 contains 16 residues. Germline V CDR1 and CDR2: MNHEY, SVGAGI. Trimming pared 0 bases from V and 0 bases from J, leaving 9 bases between.

This clone was observed once. The chain is built from TRBV11-2 and TRBJ2-1; D might be TRBD1 (8 bases). The V and J ends lost 5 bases and 2 bases respectively, with 13 bases between them. CDR1 SGHAT and CDR2 FQNNGV come from the germline V gene. This CDR3 comprises 15 residues. The CDR3 sequence: CASSEQGGAYNEQFF. For the CDR3, the DNA is TGTGCCAGCAGCGAACAGGGGGGGGCCTACAATGAGCAGTTCTTC.

This chain uses TRBV19 with TRBJ1-5; D is ambiguous. V was trimmed by 7 bases and J by 6 bases, leaving 16 bases between them. CDR1 is LNHDA, CDR2 SQIVND, per germline (reference sequence). The CDR3 covers 14 residues. The CDR3 sequence: CASNQWRESQPQHF. In nucleotides, the CDR3 is TGTGCCAGTAACCAGTGGAGGGAAAGTCAGCCCCAGCATTTT.